The sequence of this T cell receptor beta chain was determined in a study of lymphopenia after photon versus proton radiotherapy. As concerns this clone: Its specificity is not known.

The study's findings and limits: After lymphocyte nadir, photon-treated repertoires showed oligoclonal expansion, especially CD8+ Temra. Under photons, naive T cells and diversity fell while effector/memory populations rose. In patients who died, overall survival fell as post-nadir TCR diversity dropped more. Only patients who died were analyzed for survival; proton advantage is unproven.

The data were produced by immunoSEQ multiplex PCR, yet TCRdb's version contains in-frame clones alone and is incomplete. The data contain 25,000 to 30,000 clones, around 86% of them singletons. This receptor was taken from a woman in her forties or fifties with pancreatic cancer. The source was peripheral blood, collected from a patient treated with photon-based radiotherapy.

CDR3 bases: TGTGCCAGTAGGGACAGGGGGCAAGGCTACACCTTC. Translating gives CASRDRGQGYTF. The chain employs TRBV19 and TRBJ1-2, with TRBD1 identical over 11 bases. Germline V lookup: CDR1 LNHDA, CDR2 SQIVND (reference sequence). There are 12 residues in the CDR3. Trimming cost V 6 bases and J 8 bases; bases outside gene matches: 2.